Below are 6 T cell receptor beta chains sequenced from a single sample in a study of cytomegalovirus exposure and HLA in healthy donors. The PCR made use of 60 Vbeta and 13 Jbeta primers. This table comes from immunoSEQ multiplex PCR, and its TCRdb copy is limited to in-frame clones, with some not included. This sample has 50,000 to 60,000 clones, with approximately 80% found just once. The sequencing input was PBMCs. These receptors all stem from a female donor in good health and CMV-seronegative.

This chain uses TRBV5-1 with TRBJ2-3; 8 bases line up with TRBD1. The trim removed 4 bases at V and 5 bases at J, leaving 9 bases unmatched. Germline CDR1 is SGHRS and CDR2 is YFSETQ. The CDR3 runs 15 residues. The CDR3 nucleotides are TGCGCCAGCAGCCCAAGGACAGGGACGGGAGATACGCAGTATTTT. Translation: CASSPRTGTGDTQYF.

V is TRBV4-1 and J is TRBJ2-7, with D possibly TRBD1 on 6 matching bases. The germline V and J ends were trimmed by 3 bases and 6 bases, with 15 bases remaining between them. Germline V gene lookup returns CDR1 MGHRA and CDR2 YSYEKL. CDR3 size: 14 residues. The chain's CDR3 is CASSQGAWDGEQYF. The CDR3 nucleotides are TGCGCCAGCAGCCAGGGGGCATGGGACGGCGAGCAGTACTTC.

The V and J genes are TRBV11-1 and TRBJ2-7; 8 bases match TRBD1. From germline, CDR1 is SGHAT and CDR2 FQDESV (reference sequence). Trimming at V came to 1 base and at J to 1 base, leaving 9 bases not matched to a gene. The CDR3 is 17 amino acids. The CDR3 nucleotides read TGTGCCAGCAGCTTAGGTAGGCGGACAGGGCCATCCTACGAGCAGTACTTC. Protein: CASSLGRRTGPSYEQYF.

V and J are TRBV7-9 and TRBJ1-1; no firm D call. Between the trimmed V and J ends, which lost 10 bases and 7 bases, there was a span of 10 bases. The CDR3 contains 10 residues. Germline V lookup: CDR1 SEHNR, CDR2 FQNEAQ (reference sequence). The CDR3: CATGEGEAFF. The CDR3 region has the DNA TGTGCCACCGGGGAGGGTGAAGCTTTCTTT.

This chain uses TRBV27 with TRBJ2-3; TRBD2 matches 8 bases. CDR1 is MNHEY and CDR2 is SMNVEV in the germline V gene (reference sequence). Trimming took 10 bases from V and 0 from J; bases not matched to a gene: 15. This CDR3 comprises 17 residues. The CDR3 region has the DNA TGTGCCACCGGGGGGGGGAGGCAGCTTCTCAGCACAGATACGCAGTATTTT. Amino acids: CATGGGRQLLSTDTQYF.

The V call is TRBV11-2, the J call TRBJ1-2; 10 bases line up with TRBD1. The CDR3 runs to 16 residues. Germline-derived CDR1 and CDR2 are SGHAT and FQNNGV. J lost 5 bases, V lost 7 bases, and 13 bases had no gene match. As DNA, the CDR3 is TGTGCCAGCATACCGGGACAGGGGCCGGAGACGTATGGCTACACCTTC. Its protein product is CASIPGQGPETYGYTF. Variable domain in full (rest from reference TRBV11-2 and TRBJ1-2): EAGVAQSPRYKIIEKRQSVAFWCNPISGHATLYWYQQILGQGPKLLIQFQNNGVVDDSQLPKDRFSAERLKGVDSTLKIQPAKLEDSAVYLCASIPGQGPETYGYTFGSGTRLTVV.